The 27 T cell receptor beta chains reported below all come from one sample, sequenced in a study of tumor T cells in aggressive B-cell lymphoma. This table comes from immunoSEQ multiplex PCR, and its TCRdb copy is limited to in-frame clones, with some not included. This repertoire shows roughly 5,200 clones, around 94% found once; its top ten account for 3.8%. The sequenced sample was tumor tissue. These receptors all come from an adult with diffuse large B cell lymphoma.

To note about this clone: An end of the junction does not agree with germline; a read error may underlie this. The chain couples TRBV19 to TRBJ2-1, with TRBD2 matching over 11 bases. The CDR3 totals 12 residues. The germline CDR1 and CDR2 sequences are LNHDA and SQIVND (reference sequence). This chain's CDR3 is CASSVSGRGWIF. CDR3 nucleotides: TGTGCCAGTAGTGTTAGCGGGAGGGGATGGATCTTC.

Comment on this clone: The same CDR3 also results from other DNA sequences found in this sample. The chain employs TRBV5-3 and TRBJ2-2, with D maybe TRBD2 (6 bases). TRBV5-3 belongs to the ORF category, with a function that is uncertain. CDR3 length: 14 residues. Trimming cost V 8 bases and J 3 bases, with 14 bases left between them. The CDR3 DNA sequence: TGTGCCAGGACCGCCTCGGGGGACACCGGGGAGCTGTTTTTT. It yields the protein CARTASGDTGELFF.

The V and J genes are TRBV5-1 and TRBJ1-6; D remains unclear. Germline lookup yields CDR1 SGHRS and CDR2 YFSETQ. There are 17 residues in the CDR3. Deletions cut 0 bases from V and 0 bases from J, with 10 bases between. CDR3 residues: CASSLGRGPSYNSPLHF. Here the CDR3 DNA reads TGCGCCAGCAGCTTGGGTCGTGGCCCCTCCTATAATTCACCCCTCCACTTT.

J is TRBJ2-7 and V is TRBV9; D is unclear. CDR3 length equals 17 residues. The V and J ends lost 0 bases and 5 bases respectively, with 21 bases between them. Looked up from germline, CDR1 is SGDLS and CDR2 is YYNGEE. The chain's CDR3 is CASSVALGRSSLNEQYF. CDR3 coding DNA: TGTGCCAGCAGCGTAGCTTTAGGCAGGTCCTCTTTAAACGAGCAGTACTTC. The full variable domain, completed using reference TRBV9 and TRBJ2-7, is DSGVTQTPKHLITATGQRVTLRCSPRSGDLSVYWYQQSLDQGLQFLIQYYNGEERAKGNILERFSAQQFPDLHSELNLSSLELGDSALYFCASSVALGRSSLNEQYFGPGTRLTVT.

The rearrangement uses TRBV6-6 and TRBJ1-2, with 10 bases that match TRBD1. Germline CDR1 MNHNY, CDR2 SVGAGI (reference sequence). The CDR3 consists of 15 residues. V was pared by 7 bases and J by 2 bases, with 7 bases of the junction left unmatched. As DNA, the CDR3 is TGTGCCAGCAATCCGGGACAGGGGTGGAACTATGGCTACACCTTC. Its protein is CASNPGQGWNYGYTF.

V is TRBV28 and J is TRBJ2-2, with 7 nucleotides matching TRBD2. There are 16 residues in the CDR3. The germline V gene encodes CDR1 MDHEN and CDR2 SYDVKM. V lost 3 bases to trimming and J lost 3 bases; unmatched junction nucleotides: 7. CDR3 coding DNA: TGTGCCAGCAGTTTCAGTGGGCTAGCGGACACCGGGGAGCTGTTTTTT. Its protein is CASSFSGLADTGELFF.

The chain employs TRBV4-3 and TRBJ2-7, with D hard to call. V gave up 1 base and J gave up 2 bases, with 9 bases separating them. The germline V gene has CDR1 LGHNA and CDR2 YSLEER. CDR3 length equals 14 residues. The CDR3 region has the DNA TGCGCCAGCAGCCAAGGGGCAGCCACCTACGAGCAGTACTTC. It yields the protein CASSQGAATYEQYF.

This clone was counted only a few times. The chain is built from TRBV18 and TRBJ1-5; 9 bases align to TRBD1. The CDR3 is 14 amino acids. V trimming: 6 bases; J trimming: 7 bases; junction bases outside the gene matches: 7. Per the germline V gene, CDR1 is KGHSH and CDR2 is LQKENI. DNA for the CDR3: TGTGCCAGCTCCCCGACAGGGGGAGAACAGCCCCAGCATTTT. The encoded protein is CASSPTGGEQPQHF.

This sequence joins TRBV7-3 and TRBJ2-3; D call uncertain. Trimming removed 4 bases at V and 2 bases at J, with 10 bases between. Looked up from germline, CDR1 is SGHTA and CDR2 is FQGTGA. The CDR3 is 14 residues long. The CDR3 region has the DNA TGTGCCAGCAGCTCAGGCCTGATCACAGATACGCAGTATTTT. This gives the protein CASSSGLITDTQYF.

CDR3 DNA: TGCGCCAGCACCAGGAGGGCGTTCCATGCGGACACCGGGGAGCTGTTTTTT. Its translation: CASTRRAFHADTGELFF. The gene calls are TRBV4-1 and TRBJ2-2; a weak D match, TRBD2 (6 bases). The germline V gene has CDR1 MGHRA and CDR2 YSYEKL. The V gene lost 7 bases and the J gene lost 3 bases, with 21 bases spanning the gap. CDR3 length: 17 amino acids.

This chain's CDR3 is CASSIHPGQGTSPLHF. The CDR3 bases are TGTGCCAGTAGTATCCACCCGGGACAGGGTACTTCACCCCTCCACTTT. The V call is TRBV19, the J call TRBJ1-6, with 9 positions matching TRBD1. CDR3 size: 16 residues. J was trimmed by 9 bases and V by 3 bases; bases with no gene match: 9. CDR1 is LNHDA and CDR2 is SQIVND in the germline V gene (reference sequence).

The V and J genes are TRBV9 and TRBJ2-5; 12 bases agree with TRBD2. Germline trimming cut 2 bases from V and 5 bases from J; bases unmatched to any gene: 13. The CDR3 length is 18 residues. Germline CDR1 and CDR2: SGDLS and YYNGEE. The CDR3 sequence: CASSVAPLAGGLGETQYF. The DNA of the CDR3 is TGTGCCAGCAGCGTGGCCCCCCTAGCGGGGGGGCTGGGTGAGACCCAGTACTTC.

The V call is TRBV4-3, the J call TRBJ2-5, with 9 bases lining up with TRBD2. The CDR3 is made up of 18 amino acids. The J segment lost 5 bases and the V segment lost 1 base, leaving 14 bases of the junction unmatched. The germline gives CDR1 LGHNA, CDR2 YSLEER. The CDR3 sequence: CASSQGSSGSVSQETQYF. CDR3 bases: TGCGCCAGCAGCCAAGGGAGTAGCGGGAGTGTGAGTCAGGAGACCCAGTACTTC.

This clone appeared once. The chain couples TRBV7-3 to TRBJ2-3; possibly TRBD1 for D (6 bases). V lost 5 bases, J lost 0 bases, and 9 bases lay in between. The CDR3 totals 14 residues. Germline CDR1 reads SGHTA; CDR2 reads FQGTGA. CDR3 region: CASSMTGSTDTQYF. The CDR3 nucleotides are TGTGCCAGCAGCATGACAGGTAGCACAGATACGCAGTATTTT.

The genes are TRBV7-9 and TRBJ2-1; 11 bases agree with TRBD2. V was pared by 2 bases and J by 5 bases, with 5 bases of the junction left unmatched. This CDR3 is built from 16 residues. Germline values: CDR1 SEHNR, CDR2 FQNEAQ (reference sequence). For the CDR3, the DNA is TGTGCCAGCAGCTTATCACTAGCGGGGGCCCACAATGAGCAGTTCTTC. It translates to CASSLSLAGAHNEQFF.

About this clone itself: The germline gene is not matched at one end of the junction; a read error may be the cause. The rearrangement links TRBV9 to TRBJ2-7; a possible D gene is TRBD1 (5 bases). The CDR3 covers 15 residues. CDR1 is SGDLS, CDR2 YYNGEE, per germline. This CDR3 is CASSVDSDNVYKQYF. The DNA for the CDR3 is TGTGCCAGCAGCGTAGATTCGGACAATGTCTACAAGCAGTACTTC.

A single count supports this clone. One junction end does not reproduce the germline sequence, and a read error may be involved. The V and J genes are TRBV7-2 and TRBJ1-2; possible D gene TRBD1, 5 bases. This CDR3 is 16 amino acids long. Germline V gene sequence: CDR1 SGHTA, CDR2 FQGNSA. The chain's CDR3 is CASSLVAGGVGRGYTF. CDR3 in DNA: TGTGCCAGTAGCTTAGTCGCCGGGGGGGTGGGTCGGGGCTACACCTTC.

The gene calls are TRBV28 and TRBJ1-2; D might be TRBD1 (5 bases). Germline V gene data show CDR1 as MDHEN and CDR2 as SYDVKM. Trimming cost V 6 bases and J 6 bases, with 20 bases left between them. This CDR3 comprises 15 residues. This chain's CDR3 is CASSPPPGQGDGYTF. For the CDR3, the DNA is TGTGCCAGCAGCCCCCCTCCCGGGCAGGGCGATGGCTACACCTTC.

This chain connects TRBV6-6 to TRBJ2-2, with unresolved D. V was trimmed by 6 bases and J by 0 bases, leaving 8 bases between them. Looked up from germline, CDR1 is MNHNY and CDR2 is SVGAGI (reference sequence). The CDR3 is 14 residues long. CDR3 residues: CASSQIPNTGELFF. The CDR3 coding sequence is TGTGCCAGCAGCCAGATCCCGAACACCGGGGAGCTGTTTTTT.

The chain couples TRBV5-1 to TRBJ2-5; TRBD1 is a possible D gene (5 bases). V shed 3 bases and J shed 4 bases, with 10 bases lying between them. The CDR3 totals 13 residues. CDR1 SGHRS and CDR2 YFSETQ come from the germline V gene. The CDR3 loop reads CASSSSTAETQYF. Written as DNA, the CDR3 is TGCGCCAGCAGCTCATCGACAGCAGAGACCCAGTACTTC. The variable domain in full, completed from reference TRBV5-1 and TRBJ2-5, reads KAGVTQTPRYLIKTRGQQVTLSCSPISGHRSVSWYQQTPGQGLQFLFEYFSETQRNKGNFPGRFSGRQFSNSRSEMNVSTLELGDSALYLCASSSSTAETQYFGPGTRLLVL.

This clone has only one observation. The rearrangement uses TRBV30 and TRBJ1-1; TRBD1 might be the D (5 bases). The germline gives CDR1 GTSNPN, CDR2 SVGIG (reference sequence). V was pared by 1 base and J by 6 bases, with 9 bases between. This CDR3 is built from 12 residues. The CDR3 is CAWSGGLAEAFF. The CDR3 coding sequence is TGTGCCTGGAGTGGGGGACTGGCTGAAGCTTTCTTT.

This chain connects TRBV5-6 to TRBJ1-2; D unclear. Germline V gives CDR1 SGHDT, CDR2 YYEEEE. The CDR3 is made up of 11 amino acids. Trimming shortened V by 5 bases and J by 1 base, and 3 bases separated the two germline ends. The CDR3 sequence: CASRRNYGYTF. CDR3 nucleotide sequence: TGTGCCAGCAGGCGTAACTATGGCTACACCTTC.

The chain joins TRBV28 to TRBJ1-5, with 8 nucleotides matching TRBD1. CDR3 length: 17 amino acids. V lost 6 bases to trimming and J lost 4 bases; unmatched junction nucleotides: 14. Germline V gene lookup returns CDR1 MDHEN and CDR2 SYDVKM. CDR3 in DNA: TGTGCCAGCAGCTTACCACAGGGGGTCGACCCGAATCAGCCCCAGCATTTT. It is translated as CASSLPQGVDPNQPQHF. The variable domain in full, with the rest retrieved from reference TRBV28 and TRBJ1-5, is DVKVTQSSRYLVKRTGEKVFLECVQDMDHENMFWYRQDPGLGLRLIYFSYDVKMKEKGDIPEGYSVSREKKERFSLILESASTNQTSMYLCASSLPQGVDPNQPQHFGDGTRLSIL.

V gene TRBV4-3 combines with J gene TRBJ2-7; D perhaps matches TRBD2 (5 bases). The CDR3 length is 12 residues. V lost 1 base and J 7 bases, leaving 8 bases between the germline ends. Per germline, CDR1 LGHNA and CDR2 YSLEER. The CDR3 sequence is CASSQVSGEQYF. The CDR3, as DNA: TGCGCCAGCAGCCAAGTTTCGGGGGAGCAGTACTTC.

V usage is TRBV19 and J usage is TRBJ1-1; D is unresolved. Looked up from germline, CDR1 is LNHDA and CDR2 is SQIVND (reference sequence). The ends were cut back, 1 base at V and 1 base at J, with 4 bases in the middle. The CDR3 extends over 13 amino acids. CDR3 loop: CASSIGGNTEAFF. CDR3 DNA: TGTGCCAGTAGTATAGGAGGGAACACTGAAGCTTTCTTT.

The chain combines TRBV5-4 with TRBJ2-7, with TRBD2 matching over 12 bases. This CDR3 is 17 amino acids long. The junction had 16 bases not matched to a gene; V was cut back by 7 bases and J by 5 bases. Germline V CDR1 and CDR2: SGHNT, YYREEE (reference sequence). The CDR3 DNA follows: TGTGCCAGCGGAATCGGGGGGGCTAGCGGGAGGGCCAACGAGCAGTACTTC. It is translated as CASGIGGASGRANEQYF.

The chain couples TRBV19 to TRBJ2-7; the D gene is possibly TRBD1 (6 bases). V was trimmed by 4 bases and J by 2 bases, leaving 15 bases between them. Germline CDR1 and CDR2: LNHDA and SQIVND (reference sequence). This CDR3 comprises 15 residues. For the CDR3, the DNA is TGTGCCAGTAGTAAAACAGGGCAGGAGCCCTACGAGCAGTACTTC. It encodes CASSKTGQEPYEQYF.